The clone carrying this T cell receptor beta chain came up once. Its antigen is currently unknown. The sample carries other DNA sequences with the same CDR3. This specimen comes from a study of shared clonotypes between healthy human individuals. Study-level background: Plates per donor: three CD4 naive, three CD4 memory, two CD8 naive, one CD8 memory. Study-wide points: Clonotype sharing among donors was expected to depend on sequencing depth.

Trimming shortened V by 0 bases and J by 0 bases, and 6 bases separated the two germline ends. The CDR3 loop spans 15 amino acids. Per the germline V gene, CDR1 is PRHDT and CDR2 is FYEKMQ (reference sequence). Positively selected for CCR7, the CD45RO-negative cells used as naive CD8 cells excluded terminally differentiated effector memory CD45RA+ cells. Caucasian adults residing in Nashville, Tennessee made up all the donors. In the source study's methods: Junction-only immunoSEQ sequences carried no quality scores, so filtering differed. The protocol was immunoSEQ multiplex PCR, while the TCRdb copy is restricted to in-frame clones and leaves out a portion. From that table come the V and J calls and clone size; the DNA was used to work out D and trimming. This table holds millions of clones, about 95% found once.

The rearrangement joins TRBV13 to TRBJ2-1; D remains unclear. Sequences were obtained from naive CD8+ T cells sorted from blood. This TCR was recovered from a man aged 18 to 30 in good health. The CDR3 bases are TGTGCCAGCAGCTTAGGGGGTCTCTCCTACAATGAGCAGTTCTTC. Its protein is CASSLGGLSYNEQFF.